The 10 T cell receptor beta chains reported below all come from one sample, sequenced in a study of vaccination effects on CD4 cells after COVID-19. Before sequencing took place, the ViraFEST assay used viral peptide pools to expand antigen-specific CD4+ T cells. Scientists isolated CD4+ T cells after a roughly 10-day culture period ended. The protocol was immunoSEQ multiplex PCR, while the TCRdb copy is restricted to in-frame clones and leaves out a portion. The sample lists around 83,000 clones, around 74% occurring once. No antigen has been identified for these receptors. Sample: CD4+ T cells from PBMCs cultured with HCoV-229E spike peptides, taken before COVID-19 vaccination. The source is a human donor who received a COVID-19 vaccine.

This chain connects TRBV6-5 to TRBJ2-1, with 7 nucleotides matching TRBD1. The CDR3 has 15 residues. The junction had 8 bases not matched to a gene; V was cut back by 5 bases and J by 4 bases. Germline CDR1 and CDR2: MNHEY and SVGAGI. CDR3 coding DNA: TGTGCCAGCAGTCCCCGGGACAGCCTGTACAATGAGCAGTTCTTC. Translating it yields CASSPRDSLYNEQFF.

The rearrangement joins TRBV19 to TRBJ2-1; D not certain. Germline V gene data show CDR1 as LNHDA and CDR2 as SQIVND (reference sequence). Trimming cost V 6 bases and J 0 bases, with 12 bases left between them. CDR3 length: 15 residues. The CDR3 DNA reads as TGTGCCAGTAGGACCGTAAGTTCCTCCTACAATGAGCAGTTCTTC. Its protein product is CASRTVSSSYNEQFF.

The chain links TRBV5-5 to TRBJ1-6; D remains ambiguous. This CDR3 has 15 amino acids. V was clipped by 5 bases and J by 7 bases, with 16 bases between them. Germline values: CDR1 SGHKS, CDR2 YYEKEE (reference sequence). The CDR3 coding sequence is TGTGCCAGCAGGGCCGGCGCTCACGTAAATTCACCCCTCCACTTT. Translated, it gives CASRAGAHVNSPLHF.

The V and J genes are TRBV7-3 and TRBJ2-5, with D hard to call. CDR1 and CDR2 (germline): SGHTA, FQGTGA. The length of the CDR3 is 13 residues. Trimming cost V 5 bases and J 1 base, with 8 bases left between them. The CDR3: CASSRATQETQYF. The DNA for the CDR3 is TGTGCCAGCAGCCGGGCGACCCAAGAGACCCAGTACTTC.

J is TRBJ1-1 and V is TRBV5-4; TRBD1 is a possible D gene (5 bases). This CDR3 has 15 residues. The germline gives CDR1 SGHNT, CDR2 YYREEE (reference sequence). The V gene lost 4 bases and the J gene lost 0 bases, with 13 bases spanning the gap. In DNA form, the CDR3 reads TGTGCCAGCAGCCGACCTGGGGCCATGAACACTGAAGCTTTCTTT. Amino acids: CASSRPGAMNTEAFF.

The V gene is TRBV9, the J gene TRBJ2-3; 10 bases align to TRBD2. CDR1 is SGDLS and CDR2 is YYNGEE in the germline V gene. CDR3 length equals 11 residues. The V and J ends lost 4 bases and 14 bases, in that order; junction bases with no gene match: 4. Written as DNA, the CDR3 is TGTGCCAGCAGCACTAGCGGGGCGCGGTATTTT. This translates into CASSTSGARYF. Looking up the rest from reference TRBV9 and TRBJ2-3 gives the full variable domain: DSGVTQTPKHLITATGQRVTLRCSPRSGDLSVYWYQQSLDQGLQFLIQYYNGEERAKGNILERFSAQQFPDLHSELNLSSLELGDSALYFCASSTSGARYFGPGTRLTVL.

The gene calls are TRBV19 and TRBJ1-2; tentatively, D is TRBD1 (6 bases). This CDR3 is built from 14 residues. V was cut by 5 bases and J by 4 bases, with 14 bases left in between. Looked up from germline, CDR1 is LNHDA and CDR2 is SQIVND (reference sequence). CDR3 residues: CASSDTGYGYGYTF. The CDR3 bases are TGTGCCAGTAGTGACACAGGGTACGGCTATGGCTACACCTTC.

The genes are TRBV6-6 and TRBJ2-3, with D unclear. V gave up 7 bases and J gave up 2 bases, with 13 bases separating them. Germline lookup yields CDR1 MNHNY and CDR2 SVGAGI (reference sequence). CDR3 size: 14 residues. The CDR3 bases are TGTGCCAGCACCCTGATCGGCCACACAGATACGCAGTATTTT. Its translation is CASTLIGHTDTQYF.

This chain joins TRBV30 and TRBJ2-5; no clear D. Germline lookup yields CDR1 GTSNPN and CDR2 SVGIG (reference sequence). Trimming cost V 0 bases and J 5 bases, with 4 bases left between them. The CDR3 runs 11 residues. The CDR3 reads CAWSVLETQYF. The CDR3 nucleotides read TGTGCCTGGAGTGTACTGGAGACCCAGTACTTC.

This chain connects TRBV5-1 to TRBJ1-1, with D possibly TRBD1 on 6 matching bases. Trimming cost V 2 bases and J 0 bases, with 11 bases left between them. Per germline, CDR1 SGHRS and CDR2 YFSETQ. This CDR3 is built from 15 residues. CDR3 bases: TGCGCCAGCAGCTTTGAAGGACAGCTGAACACTGAAGCTTTCTTT. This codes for CASSFEGQLNTEAFF.